This T cell receptor beta chain is from a study of blood T cell repertoires in COVID-19. Across the whole study: Some COVID-19 samples were acute and others convalescent; all came from the United States, Italy and Spain. Sample material is recorded as cDNA or gDNA derived from T cells, B-cell-depleted T cells, or PBMCs.

Germline V gene data show CDR1 as MNHEY and CDR2 as SMNVEV (reference sequence). V was trimmed by 5 bases and J by 0 bases, leaving 12 bases between them. CDR3 length: 15 residues. How the authors handled the data: Amplifying reference gene primers gave estimates of nucleated cell counts. The table came from immunoSEQ multiplex PCR; TCRdb's copy has only in-frame clones and leaves some out. V, J and clone size derive from that table, while D and trimming were established from the DNA sequence. The data show 250,000 to 350,000 clones, with about 91% seen just once and around 13% held by the top ten. This TCR was sampled from a woman aged 60-75 years with acute or convalescent COVID-19. The specimen was peripheral blood. The rearrangement joins TRBV27 to TRBJ2-3; no firm D call. As DNA, the CDR3 is TGTGCCAGCAGTGGCCCTAGATCGAGCACAGATACGCAGTATTTT. It translates to CASSGPRSSTDTQYF.